A single sample is the source of the 26 T cell receptor beta chains below, sequenced in a study of cytotoxic CD8 clonotypes in ibrutinib-treated CLL. Using immunoSEQ multiplex PCR, the repertoire was profiled, and TCRdb retains in-frame clones only, with some absent. The sample shows 110,000 to 150,000 clones, about 75% of them seen only once. The sample in question was PBMCs, obtained after 24 months of ibrutinib treatment. The receptors originated from a human donor with chronic lymphocytic leukemia.

This clone was counted a single time. The J gene is TRBJ1-2, the V gene TRBV4-3; 8 nucleotides align to TRBD1. The junction had 7 bases not matched to a gene; V was cut back by 2 bases and J by 8 bases. This CDR3 has 14 amino acids. CDR1 and CDR2 (germline): LGHNA, YSLEER. CDR3 DNA: TGCGCCAGCAGCCAACAAGGGACAGGCAGCGGCTACACCTTC. Its protein product is CASSQQGTGSGYTF.

The gene calls are TRBV5-3 and TRBJ2-1; D remains ambiguous. TRBV5-3 belongs to the ORF category, with a function that is uncertain. This CDR3 comprises 14 residues. The V end lost 6 bases, the J end lost 5 bases, and 15 bases lay between the germline ends. The CDR3 region is CARNCRSVHNEQFF. The CDR3 coding sequence is TGTGCCAGAAACTGCAGGTCCGTCCACAATGAGCAGTTCTTC.

DNA for the CDR3: TGTGCCAGCAGAAGGGTGGGTAAAGAGACCCAGTACTTC. Translation: CASRRVGKETQYF. This sequence joins TRBV6-1 and TRBJ2-5, with unresolved D. V lost 6 bases and J 3 bases, leaving 11 bases between the germline ends. The germline CDR1 and CDR2 sequences are MNHNS and SASEGT. The CDR3 has 13 residues.

This chain joins TRBV5-1 and TRBJ2-5; 10 bases are shared with TRBD2. This CDR3 spans 16 amino acids. The J segment lost 0 bases and the V segment lost 2 bases, leaving 4 bases of the junction unmatched. Germline CDR1 and CDR2: SGHRS and YFSETQ. The CDR3 loop reads CASSFGLAANQETQYF. The CDR3 region has the DNA TGCGCCAGCAGCTTTGGACTAGCGGCGAACCAAGAGACCCAGTACTTC. The full variable domain, in which reference TRBV5-1 and TRBJ2-5 provide the parts outside the CDR3, is KAGVTQTPRYLIKTRGQQVTLSCSPISGHRSVSWYQQTPGQGLQFLFEYFSETQRNKGNFPGRFSGRQFSNSRSEMNVSTLELGDSALYLCASSFGLAANQETQYFGPGTRLLVL.

V usage is TRBV4-3 and J usage is TRBJ1-6; D not resolved. Trimming pared 1 base from V and 8 bases from J, leaving 6 bases between. CDR3 length: 13 residues. The germline V gene encodes CDR1 LGHNA and CDR2 YSLEER. The CDR3 DNA reads TGCGCCAGCAGCCAAGGGTGGGATTCACCCCTCCACTTT. Encoded protein: CASSQGWDSPLHF.

The chain joins TRBV6-6 to TRBJ1-2; perhaps TRBD1 as D (5 bases). There are 16 residues in the CDR3. V lost 0 bases, J lost 8 bases, and 19 bases lay in between. Germline V gene data show CDR1 as MNHNY and CDR2 as SVGAGI (reference sequence). In DNA form, the CDR3 reads TGTGCCAGCAGTTACTCCGCCGGGACCGCCTTCTGGGGCTACACCTTC. It encodes CASSYSAGTAFWGYTF.

There are a few counts of this clone. The rearrangement joins TRBV19 to TRBJ1-5; no reliable D call. From germline, CDR1 is LNHDA and CDR2 SQIVND (reference sequence). V was clipped by 3 bases and J by 7 bases, with 10 bases between them. This CDR3 region has 13 residues. The CDR3 DNA reads as TGTGCCAGTAGTATTAAGCCGGGGCAGCCCCAGCATTTT. It codes for CASSIKPGQPQHF.

The rearrangement links TRBV18 to TRBJ2-1; TRBD1 matches at 9 bases. The V and J ends lost 3 bases and 5 bases, in that order; junction bases with no gene match: 5. Germline CDR1 reads KGHSH; CDR2 reads LQKENI. The CDR3 loop spans 15 amino acids. The chain's CDR3 is CASSPLGQGDNEQFF. Written as DNA, the CDR3 is TGTGCCAGCTCACCTCTGGGACAGGGCGACAATGAGCAGTTCTTC.

The chain has TRBV18 and TRBJ2-7; D might be TRBD2 (7 bases). Germline CDR1 KGHSH, CDR2 LQKENI. CDR3 length: 17 residues. The V gene lost 3 bases and the J gene lost 6 bases, with 24 bases spanning the gap. The CDR3 region has the DNA TGTGCCAGCTCACCGGCGGGGGCGGGCGCCCCCCCTGGCGAGCAGTACTTC. Its translation is CASSPAGAGAPPGEQYF. Variable domain in full (rest from reference TRBV18 and TRBJ2-7): NAGVMQNPRHLVRRRGQEARLRCSPMKGHSHVYWYRQLPEEGLKFMVYLQKENIIDESGMPKERFSAEFPKEGPSILRIQQVVRGDSAAYFCASSPAGAGAPPGEQYFGPGTRLTVT.

This clone was detected once. The rearrangement uses TRBV5-4 and TRBJ2-1; 15 positions match TRBD2. CDR1 is SGHNT, CDR2 YYREEE, per germline (reference sequence). This CDR3 is built from 18 residues. The V gene end was trimmed by 4 bases and the J gene end by 2 bases; junction bases not matched to a gene: 7. The CDR3 spells CASSTGLAGGLAYNEQFF. The CDR3 coding sequence is TGTGCCAGCAGCACCGGACTAGCGGGGGGGCTGGCCTACAATGAGCAGTTCTTC.

The rearrangement joins TRBV6-5 to TRBJ2-1, with D perhaps assigned TRBD1 or TRBD2 (6 bases each). The CDR3 totals 15 residues. CDR1 MNHEY and CDR2 SVGAGI come from the germline V gene. The V end lost 10 bases, the J end lost 4 bases, and 20 bases lay between the germline ends. CDR3: CATRGEKRIYNEQFF. For the CDR3, the DNA is TGTGCCACGAGGGGGGAGAAAAGAATTTACAATGAGCAGTTCTTC.

The chain is built from TRBV2 and TRBJ2-3; TRBD2 matches 16 bases. Looked up from germline, CDR1 is SNHLY and CDR2 is FYNNEI. This CDR3 has 16 amino acids. The trim removed 6 bases at V and 4 bases at J, leaving 4 bases unmatched. The CDR3 is CASSPGLAGGADTQYF. The CDR3 bases are TGTGCCAGCAGCCCGGGACTAGCGGGGGGGGCAGATACGCAGTATTTT.

This chain connects TRBV28 to TRBJ1-4; D possibly corresponds to TRBD1 (5 bases). The CDR3 is 13 residues long. From germline, CDR1 is MDHEN and CDR2 SYDVKM. V lost 2 bases and J lost 10, with 11 bases in between. CDR3 sequence reads: CASSLSVGGKLFF. CDR3 in DNA: TGTGCCAGCAGTTTAAGTGTTGGGGGAAAACTGTTTTTT.

In its sample, this clone was seen a few times. This sequence joins TRBV5-8 and TRBJ1-5, with D possibly matching TRBD1 (6 bases). From germline, CDR1 is SGHTS and CDR2 YDEGEE. Trimming shortened V by 1 base and J by 4 bases, and 12 bases separated the two germline ends. This CDR3 has 15 amino acids. CDR3 coding DNA: TGTGCCAGCAGCTTGACACAGGGTTGGAATCAGCCCCAGCATTTT. Protein product: CASSLTQGWNQPQHF.

V gene TRBV29-1 combines with J gene TRBJ2-3, with unresolved D. Trimming removed 3 bases at V and 3 bases at J, with 19 bases between. Germline V gives CDR1 SQVTM, CDR2 ANQGSEA. The CDR3 loop spans 16 amino acids. The CDR3 region is CSVDPRGRNFTDTQYF. CDR3 DNA sequence: TGCAGCGTTGATCCGCGTGGCAGAAACTTTACAGATACGCAGTATTTT.

CDR3 loop: CASSPGLFADTQYF. Here the CDR3 DNA reads TGTGCCAGCTCACCAGGTCTGTTCGCCGATACGCAGTATTTT. The chain links TRBV18 to TRBJ2-3; D call uncertain. The CDR3 consists of 14 residues. CDR1 and CDR2 (germline): KGHSH, LQKENI. V was trimmed by 2 bases and J by 6 bases, leaving 12 bases between them.

This clone was observed a single time. V and J are TRBV18 and TRBJ2-5; no firm D call. Germline lookup yields CDR1 KGHSH and CDR2 LQKENI. V was shortened by 0 bases and J by 5 bases, with 10 bases between the two germline ends. The CDR3 is 14 residues long. CDR3: CASSPPAPRETQYF. The DNA of the CDR3 is TGTGCCAGCTCACCACCCGCCCCCCGGGAGACCCAGTACTTC. Based on the CDR3 plus reference TRBV18 and TRBJ2-5, the full variable domain is NAGVMQNPRHLVRRRGQEARLRCSPMKGHSHVYWYRQLPEEGLKFMVYLQKENIIDESGMPKERFSAEFPKEGPSILRIQQVVRGDSAAYFCASSPPAPRETQYFGPGTRLLVL.

This sequence joins TRBV11-3 and TRBJ2-7; 8 bases agree with TRBD1. CDR1 SGHNT and CDR2 YENEEA come from the germline V gene. The CDR3 has 14 residues. V shed 4 bases, J shed 0 bases, and the junction held 2 bases outside the gene matches. The CDR3 loop reads CASSSDRDSYEQYF. Here the CDR3 DNA reads TGTGCCAGCAGCTCGGACAGGGACTCCTACGAGCAGTACTTC.

The rearrangement uses TRBV9 and TRBJ2-1; 10 nucleotides match TRBD2. CDR3 size: 15 residues. The V and J ends lost 5 bases and 3 bases, in that order; junction bases with no gene match: 5. CDR1 SGDLS and CDR2 YYNGEE come from the germline V gene. The CDR3 DNA sequence: TGTGCCAGCAGTGCGACTAGCGGGCTCTACAATGAGCAGTTCTTC. The encoded protein is CASSATSGLYNEQFF.

The chain couples TRBV7-9 to TRBJ2-1; 8 bases are shared with TRBD1. Germline V gene sequence: CDR1 SEHNR, CDR2 FQNEAQ (reference sequence). With 5 bases clipped from V and 4 bases from J, the junction kept 7 bases outside the gene matches. The CDR3 has 15 amino acids. The CDR3 bases are TGTGCCAGCAGCCCCCCGGACAGGGCGTACAATGAGCAGTTCTTC. This translates into CASSPPDRAYNEQFF.

This clone showed up many times. The rearrangement joins TRBV5-6 to TRBJ2-7; a possible D gene is TRBD2 (6 bases). CDR1 and CDR2 (germline): SGHDT, YYEEEE. The CDR3 runs 14 residues. Trimming stripped 0 bases from V and 9 bases from J, with 16 bases between. The CDR3: CASSLGGNPTRQYF. The CDR3 DNA reads as TGTGCCAGCAGCTTGGGCGGGAATCCTACGAGGCAGTACTTC.

The CDR3 bases are TGTGCCAGCAGTTATTCAGGGAGCTCTGGAAACACCATATATTTT. Protein: CASSYSGSSGNTIYF. The chain recombines TRBV6-6 with TRBJ1-3, with D possibly TRBD1 on 5 matching bases. This CDR3 region has 15 residues. CDR1 is MNHNY and CDR2 is SVGAGI in the germline V gene (reference sequence). V was cut by 3 bases and J by 0 bases, with 9 bases left in between.

CDR3 in DNA: TGTGCCAGCAGCCCCCCCTTGTGGCAGGGGCATGAAAAACTGTTTTTT. Amino acids: CASSPPLWQGHEKLFF. This rearrangement joins TRBV11-2 to TRBJ1-4; possible D gene TRBD1, 6 bases. This CDR3 has 16 amino acids. CDR1 is SGHAT and CDR2 is FQNNGV in the germline V gene. Trimming removed 5 bases at V and 6 bases at J, with 19 bases between.

The CDR3 nucleotides read TGTGCCTGGAGGGGGTGGGCTAACTATGGCTACACCTTC. Its protein is CAWRGWANYGYTF. This chain connects TRBV30 to TRBJ1-2; D gene uncertain. V was trimmed by 3 bases and J by 0 bases, leaving 8 bases between them. CDR1 and CDR2 from the germline V gene are GTSNPN and SVGIG (reference sequence). The length of the CDR3 is 13 residues.

The CDR3 region is CASSPSVGAFYGYTF. The CDR3 bases are TGTGCCAGCTCACCGTCCGTCGGGGCCTTCTATGGCTACACCTTC. The genes are TRBV18 and TRBJ1-2, with a possible D match to TRBD1 (5 bases). The germline gives CDR1 KGHSH, CDR2 LQKENI. V was cut by 3 bases and J by 4 bases, with 15 bases left in between. CDR3 size: 15 residues.

Note on this clone: Other nucleotide sequences from this sample produce the same CDR3. The rearrangement uses TRBV6-5 and TRBJ2-1; 13 bases fit TRBD2. Trimming cost V 6 bases and J 6 bases; bases outside gene matches: 5. The CDR3 loop spans 15 amino acids. Per the germline V gene, CDR1 is MNHEY and CDR2 is SVGAGI. CDR3 nucleotides: TGTGCCAGCAGCCCCGGACTAGCGGGGGTCAATGAGCAGTTCTTC. Its protein product is CASSPGLAGVNEQFF.